This is a list of T cell receptor beta chains from one sample in a study of blood T cell repertoires in COVID-19. Some clones are missing from TCRdb's copy, which holds only in-frame ones; the method was immunoSEQ multiplex PCR. The sample records 120,000 or so clones, around 80% being singletons. Sequencing was performed on peripheral blood. All receptors derive from a man aged 70-80 years with acute or convalescent COVID-19. The CDR3 runs from the conserved cysteine through the conserved F or W. The D gene is left open where the match is weak. Some rows mark clone size as missing; the rest say once, few, many or name a class of expanded clone.

length | J | D | V | size | CDR3 | DNA
13 | TRBJ1-1 | . | TRBV12-3/TRBV12-4 | . | CASSPSGGREAFF | TGTGCCAGCAGCCCGAGTGGGGGCCGTGAAGCTTTCTTT
15 | TRBJ1-4 | TRBD1 | TRBV5-1 | . | CASSLIGQGREKLFF | TGCGCCAGCAGCTTAATAGGACAGGGAAGGGAAAAACTGTTTTTT
15 | TRBJ2-5 | . | TRBV28 | . | CASAKGRQFQETQYF | TGTGCCAGCGCCAAGGGGCGCCAGTTCCAAGAGACCCAGTACTTC
18 | TRBJ2-5 | TRBD2 | TRBV3-1/TRBV3-2 | . | CASSQGPRLAGGHETQYF | TGTGCCAGCAGCCAAGGCCCGAGACTAGCGGGGGGGCATGAGACCCAGTACTTC
15 | TRBJ1-4 | TRBD1 | TRBV2 | . | CASTGTVATNEKLFF | TGTGCCAGCACCGGGACAGTCGCAACTAATGAAAAACTGTTTTTT
16 | TRBJ1-5 | TRBD1 | TRBV7-6 | . | CASSLGGQGGNQPQHF | TGTGCCAGCAGCTTAGGGGGACAGGGGGGCAATCAGCCCCAGCATTTT
17 | TRBJ2-5 | TRBD1 | TRBV4-2 | . | CASSQDRAGTGLETQYF | TGTGCCAGCAGCCAAGATCGAGCAGGGACAGGGTTAGAGACCCAGTACTTC
12 | TRBJ1-1 | TRBD1 | TRBV12-3/TRBV12-4 | . | CASSLQGAEAFF | TGTGCCAGCAGTTTACAGGGGGCTGAAGCTTTCTTT
13 | TRBJ1-5 | . | TRBV2 | . | CASSEGGDQPQHF | TGTGCCAGCAGTGAAGGGGGGGATCAGCCCCAGCATTTT
15 | TRBJ2-2 | . | TRBV4-1 | . | CASSQRIRDTGELFF | TGCGCCAGCAGCCAGCGCATCCGGGACACCGGGGAGCTGTTTTTT
14 | TRBJ2-5 | TRBD1 | TRBV7-2 | . | CASSPGTGEETQYF | TGTGCCAGCAGCCCGGGGACAGGGGAAGAGACCCAGTACTTC
16 | TRBJ2-2 | TRBD1 | TRBV15 | many | CATSRARTGPTGELFF | TGTGCCACCAGCAGGGCCAGGACAGGGCCCACCGGGGAGCTGTTTTTT
13 | TRBJ1-2 | TRBD1 | TRBV28 | . | CASRIQGNYGYTF | TGTGCCAGCAGAATACAGGGGAACTATGGCTACACCTTC
14 | TRBJ1-2 | TRBD1 | TRBV7-2 | . | CASSLEWQGGGYTF | TGTGCCAGCAGCTTAGAGTGGCAGGGGGGTGGCTACACCTTC
14 | TRBJ1-1 | . | TRBV5-1 | . | CASSFSGVDTEAFF | TGCGCCAGCAGCTTTTCGGGGGTGGACACTGAAGCTTTCTTT
15 | TRBJ1-1 | TRBD1 | TRBV19 | . | CASSSGQGGNTEAFF | TGTGCCAGTAGTTCCGGACAGGGCGGGAACACTGAAGCTTTCTTT
14 | TRBJ2-7 | . | TRBV6-5 | few | CASSYSDIAYEQYF | TGTGCCAGCAGTTACTCGGACATTGCCTACGAGCAGTACTTC
18 | TRBJ2-6 | TRBD1 | TRBV5-1 | . | CASSRTGGPLSGANVLTF | TGCGCCAGCAGCAGGACAGGGGGCCCCCTCTCTGGGGCCAACGTCCTGACTTTC
13 | TRBJ1-2 | TRBD1 | TRBV30 | few | CATGQGPGYGYTF | TGTGCCACCGGACAGGGTCCGGGCTATGGCTACACCTTC
15 | TRBJ2-7 | TRBD1 | TRBV23-1 | . | CASSHGEGADYEQYF | TGCGCCAGCAGTCACGGTGAGGGGGCGGACTACGAGCAGTACTTC
13 | TRBJ1-2 | TRBD1 | TRBV27 | . | CASSYLQGSGYTF | TGTGCCAGCAGTTATTTACAGGGGTCTGGCTACACCTTC
20 | TRBJ2-2 | TRBD2 | TRBV10-3 | . | CAISEFLQRGGRSNTGELFF | TGTGCCATCAGTGAGTTCCTGCAGCGGGGGGGCCGTTCTAACACCGGGGAGCTGTTTTTT
15 | TRBJ1-6 | . | TRBV11-1 | . | CASSSTGTGNSPLHF | TGTGCCAGCAGCTCTACCGGGACTGGGAATTCACCCCTCCACTTT
14 | TRBJ1-1 | . | TRBV9 | once | CASSVTVTGIEAFF | TGTGCCAGCAGCGTAACCGTCACAGGGATTGAAGCTTTCTTT
15 | TRBJ1-3 | . | TRBV30 | . | CAWSYTGSVGNTIYF | TGTGCCTGGAGTTATACAGGGTCTGTGGGAAACACCATATATTTT
13 | TRBJ2-5 | . | TRBV7-9 | . | CASSFPGRGIQYF | TGTGCCAGCAGCTTTCCAGGCCGGGGGATCCAGTACTTC
15 | TRBJ1-5 | TRBD1 | TRBV18 | . | CASSSGTAPNQPQHF | TGTGCCAGCTCATCCGGGACAGCGCCGAATCAGCCCCAGCATTTT
12 | TRBJ1-4 | . | TRBV7-2 | . | CASSLSGEKLFF | TGTGCCAGCAGCTTATCGGGTGAAAAACTGTTTTTT
17 | TRBJ2-5 | TRBD2 | TRBV4-2 | . | CASSQERGGAGQETQYF | TGTGCCAGCAGCCAAGAACGCGGGGGGGCCGGACAAGAGACCCAGTACTTC
14 | TRBJ2-7 | . | TRBV6-6 | . | CASSYEASSYEQYF | TGTGCCAGCAGTTACGAGGCCAGCTCCTACGAGCAGTACTTC
14 | TRBJ2-1 | . | TRBV7-6 | . | CASSLVIQGGEQFF | TGTGCCAGCAGCTTAGTGATCCAGGGCGGAGAGCAGTTCTTC
14 | TRBJ2-6 | TRBD1 | TRBV29-1 | many | CSAGQGSGANVLTF | TGCAGCGCCGGACAGGGATCAGGGGCCAACGTCCTGACTTTC
15 | TRBJ1-2 | . | TRBV5-6 | . | CASSLKSVRRKDYTF | TGTGCCAGCAGCCTAAAGAGCGTACGGAGGAAAGACTACACCTTC
13 | TRBJ2-7 | . | TRBV7-2 | once | CASSLGHYYEQYF | TGTGCCAGCAGCCTTGGACACTACTACGAGCAGTACTTC
16 | TRBJ1-5 | . | TRBV3-1/TRBV3-2 | . | CASSRKLDGGGQPQHF | TGTGCCAGCAGCCGGAAACTGGACGGCGGGGGTCAGCCCCAGCATTTT
15 | TRBJ1-3 | . | TRBV5-1 | . | CASSLRGFSGNTIYF | TGCGCCAGCAGCTTACGGGGGTTCTCTGGAAACACCATATATTTT
14 | TRBJ1-1 | . | TRBV6-4 | . | CASSDSSRASEAFF | TGTGCCAGCAGTGACTCAAGCAGGGCCAGTGAAGCTTTCTTT
19 | TRBJ2-3 | TRBD2 | TRBV3-1/TRBV3-2 | . | CASSQVGAGGPLSTDTQYF | TGTGCCAGCAGCCAAGTCGGGGCGGGGGGGCCCTTGAGCACAGATACGCAGTATTTT
17 | TRBJ2-1 | TRBD2 | TRBV27 | . | CASCCPSGGAPYNEQFF | TGTGCCAGCTGTTGTCCTAGCGGGGGGGCCCCCTACAATGAGCAGTTCTTC
14 | TRBJ1-1 | . | TRBV11-2 | . | CASSLWARNTEAFF | TGTGCCAGCAGCTTATGGGCAAGGAACACTGAAGCTTTCTTT
15 | TRBJ2-2 | . | TRBV2 | . | CASSVGLSNTGELFF | TGTGCCAGCAGTGTCGGACTCTCGAACACCGGGGAGCTGTTTTTT
14 | TRBJ1-2 | . | TRBV6-5 | . | CASSPRGAGKGYTF | TGTGCCAGCAGTCCCCGCGGGGCCGGTAAAGGCTACACCTTC
17 | TRBJ1-4 | . | TRBV15 | . | CATSRASIATTNEKLFF | TGTGCCACCAGCAGAGCCTCGATAGCTACAACTAATGAAAAACTGTTTTTT
15 | TRBJ2-7 | TRBD1 | TRBV6-5 | . | CASSSRGQGPYEQYF | TGTGCCAGCAGTTCCCGAGGACAGGGGCCCTACGAGCAGTACTTC
15 | TRBJ2-1 | . | TRBV5-8 | . | CASSLQGGLYNEQFF | TGTGCCAGCAGCTTGCAGGGGGGACTCTACAATGAGCAGTTCTTC
16 | TRBJ2-7 | . | TRBV10-2 | . | CASSESGLTHSYEQYF | TGCGCCAGCAGTGAGTCCGGACTGACACATTCCTACGAGCAGTACTTC
18 | TRBJ2-4 | . | TRBV23-1 | . | CASSQSRQTNLAKNIQYF | TGCGCCAGCAGTCAATCGCGACAGACAAATCTAGCCAAAAACATTCAGTACTTC
15 | TRBJ2-1 | TRBD1 | TRBV7-2 | once | CASSYSGTGVNEQFF | TGTGCCAGCAGCTACTCCGGGACAGGGGTCAATGAGCAGTTCTTC
15 | TRBJ2-3 | TRBD2 | TRBV19 | . | CASRGGDAGKDTQYF | TGTGCCAGTAGGGGGGGGGATGCTGGCAAAGATACGCAGTATTTT
17 | TRBJ2-2 | TRBD1 | TRBV9 | . | CASSAAGRGQGTGELFF | TGTGCCAGCAGCGCAGCAGGGCGTGGACAGGGGACCGGGGAGCTGTTTTTT
13 | TRBJ1-1 | . | TRBV7-3 | . | CASSSGPGAEAFF | TGTGCCAGCAGCTCCGGGCCCGGGGCTGAAGCTTTCTTT
14 | TRBJ1-5 | TRBD1 | TRBV5-4 | . | CASSRGTENQPQHF | TGTGCCAGCAGCCGCGGGACAGAGAATCAGCCCCAGCATTTT
12 | TRBJ1-1 | . | TRBV6-6 | . | CASSRMNTEAFF | TGTGCCAGCTCCCGTATGAACACTGAAGCTTTCTTT